The rows below give T cell receptor beta chains drawn from one sample of a study of T cell responses to AZD1222 COVID-19 vaccine. Only in-frame clones appear in the TCRdb table, and some are missing; sequencing was by immunoSEQ multiplex PCR. Altogether 100,000 to 150,000 clones are present, roughly nine tenths being singletons, with the ten largest covering under 3.5%. Specimen: peripheral blood, collected on day 0 of AZD1222 vaccination. These receptors originate from an adult in good health. Each CDR3 is given with its conserved first and last residue. A D gene is named only where the DNA matches it firmly. The size field is filled for only some rows; it gives once, few, many or a size class.

D gene: .; V gene: TRBV4-2; J gene: TRBJ2-4; clone size: .; CDR3 DNA: TGTGCCAGCAGCCAAGATGGGCAGGGGGGGAAAAACATTCAGTACTTC; CDR3 protein: CASSQDGQGGKNIQYF
D gene: .; V gene: TRBV2; J gene: TRBJ2-3; clone size: .; CDR3 DNA: TGTGCCAGCAGTGACAGTCGGGCAGGGGACAACACAGATACGCAGTATTTT; CDR3 protein: CASSDSRAGDNTDTQYF
D gene: TRBD2; V gene: TRBV5-4; J gene: TRBJ2-5; clone size: .; CDR3 DNA: TGTGCCAGCAGCGCCAAACTAGCGGGGGGCAAAGAGACCCAGTACTTC; CDR3 protein: CASSAKLAGGKETQYF
D gene: TRBD1; V gene: TRBV19; J gene: TRBJ2-2; clone size: .; CDR3 DNA: TGTGCCAGTAGACCTAGCCAGGGACAGGGAAACACCGGGGAGCTGTTTTTT; CDR3 protein: CASRPSQGQGNTGELFF
D gene: TRBD2; V gene: TRBV28; J gene: TRBJ2-1; clone size: .; CDR3 DNA: TGTGCCAGCGAGGAGCTCGGGACTAGCGGGAGGTATGAGCAGTTCTTC; CDR3 protein: CASEELGTSGRYEQFF
D gene: .; V gene: TRBV9; J gene: TRBJ1-1; clone size: .; CDR3 DNA: TGTGCCAGCAGCGTCAGCGGGGATGGGAACACTGAAGCTTTCTTT; CDR3 protein: CASSVSGDGNTEAFF
D gene: .; V gene: TRBV28; J gene: TRBJ1-2; clone size: .; CDR3 DNA: TGTGCCAGCAGCTTCGGAGTTGATGGCTACACCTTC; CDR3 protein: CASSFGVDGYTF
D gene: TRBD1; V gene: TRBV7-9; J gene: TRBJ2-1; clone size: .; CDR3 DNA: TGTGCCAGCAGCCTTTATGAGGGACAGGGGGATGAGCAGTTCTTC; CDR3 protein: CASSLYEGQGDEQFF
D gene: .; V gene: TRBV6-1; J gene: TRBJ2-7; clone size: .; CDR3 DNA: TGTGCCAGCAGTGAAGCGCGATGGACGGACAGCTCCTACGAGCAGTACTTC; CDR3 protein: CASSEARWTDSSYEQYF
D gene: .; V gene: TRBV29-1; J gene: TRBJ1-4; clone size: many; CDR3 DNA: TGCAGCGTGGCCGGACCGGCTACTAATGAAAAACTGTTTTTT; CDR3 protein: CSVAGPATNEKLFF
D gene: .; V gene: TRBV28; J gene: TRBJ1-5; clone size: .; CDR3 DNA: TGTGCCAGCAGTTCGCCTCGTACCAATCAGCCCCAGCATTTT; CDR3 protein: CASSSPRTNQPQHF